The rows below give T cell receptor beta chains drawn from one sample of a study of T cell responses to AZD1222 COVID-19 vaccine. TCRdb keeps only in-frame clones here, not all; method: immunoSEQ multiplex PCR. The sample includes some 150,000 clones, about 93% of them seen just once. This material consisted of peripheral blood, taken on day 0 of AZD1222 vaccination. These receptors all come from an adult in good health. The CDR3 runs from the conserved cysteine through the conserved F or W. D genes are given only for firm matches. Some rows mark clone size as missing; the rest say once, few, many or name a class of expanded clone.

abundance,v_gene,d_gene,j_gene,CDR3aa,CDR3nt
.,TRBV6-2/TRBV6-3,TRBD1,TRBJ2-4,CASSLGTANIQYF,TGTGCCAGCAGTCTCGGGACAGCTAACATTCAGTACTTC
few,TRBV27,.,TRBJ1-1,CASSSLTRNTEAFF,TGTGCCAGCAGTTCCCTGACAAGGAACACTGAAGCTTTCTTT
.,TRBV5-1,.,TRBJ2-2,CASSRGLTNTGELFF,TGCGCCAGCAGCAGGGGACTTACCAACACCGGGGAGCTGTTTTTT
.,TRBV9,TRBD1,TRBJ2-1,CASSVRDRYNEQFF,TGTGCCAGCAGCGTCCGGGACAGGTACAATGAGCAGTTCTTC
.,TRBV5-4,.,TRBJ2-2,CASSPSFGELFF,TGTGCCAGCAGCCCGAGCTTCGGGGAGCTGTTTTTT
.,TRBV5-6,TRBD1,TRBJ1-1,CASSLGQVMNTEAFF,TGTGCCAGCAGCCTGGGACAGGTCATGAACACTGAAGCTTTCTTT
.,TRBV5-4,.,TRBJ2-1,CAAGGPNNEQFF,TGTGCCGCGGGCGGCCCAAACAATGAGCAGTTCTTC
.,TRBV27,.,TRBJ2-7,CASRPASRWTEQYF,TGTGCCAGCAGGCCCGCCTCCCGATGGACCGAGCAGTACTTC
once,TRBV19,.,TRBJ2-7,CASSVPRGRSYEQYF,TGTGCCAGTAGTGTTCCGCGGGGGCGCTCCTACGAGCAGTACTTC
.,TRBV5-1,.,TRBJ2-7,CASSLSANYEQYF,TGCGCCAGCAGCTTGTCGGCAAACTACGAGCAGTACTTC
.,TRBV27,.,TRBJ2-7,CASSLLGGSYEQYF,TGTGCCAGCAGTTTACTAGGGGGGTCCTACGAGCAGTACTTC
.,TRBV28,TRBD1,TRBJ2-7,CASSPPGQVRPRDEQYF,TGTGCCAGCAGTCCCCCGGGACAGGTCCGACCGCGCGACGAGCAGTACTTC
.,TRBV5-6,.,TRBJ2-2,CASSLYLLATRTGELFF,TGTGCCAGCAGCTTGTATCTTTTAGCGACGAGGACCGGGGAGCTGTTTTTT
.,TRBV24-1,TRBD2,TRBJ2-2,CATSGLALSTGELFF,TGTGCCACCAGTGGACTAGCGCTTAGCACCGGGGAGCTGTTTTTT
.,TRBV19,.,TRBJ1-1,CASRAGIMNTEAFF,TGTGCCAGTAGGGCGGGCATTATGAACACTGAAGCTTTCTTT
.,TRBV7-2,.,TRBJ1-2,CASSLSRALGNYGYTF,TGTGCCAGCAGCTTAAGCCGGGCCCTGGGCAACTATGGCTACACCTTC
.,TRBV12-3/TRBV12-4,.,TRBJ2-1,CASSSRTVSVQFF,TGTGCCAGCAGTTCTCGGACAGTTTCTGTGCAGTTCTTC
.,TRBV2,TRBD1,TRBJ1-2,CASMGRGPASYGYTF,TGTGCCAGCATGGGCAGGGGGCCTGCTAGCTATGGCTACACCTTC
.,TRBV19,.,TRBJ2-2,CASSNTRTGELFF,TGTGCCAGTAGTAACACTCGGACCGGGGAGCTGTTTTTT
.,TRBV24-1,.,TRBJ1-6,CATSLQGSYNSPLHF,TGTGCCACCAGTCTTCAGGGCTCCTATAATTCACCCCTCCACTTT
.,TRBV19,TRBD1,TRBJ2-5,CASSIGQGAGETQYF,TGTGCCAGTAGTATAGGACAGGGGGCCGGAGAGACCCAGTACTTC
.,TRBV6-2/TRBV6-3,TRBD2,TRBJ2-7,CASSYEAGGPDSGEQYF,TGTGCCAGCAGTTATGAGGCGGGAGGGCCTGACTCCGGCGAGCAGTACTTC
once,TRBV18,.,TRBJ1-5,CASSLRQQQPQHF,TGTGCCAGCTCACTTAGACAGCAGCAGCCCCAGCATTTT
.,TRBV7-2,.,TRBJ2-1,CASSLAASGVGAYNEQFF,TGTGCCAGCAGCTTAGCCGCCTCAGGGGTAGGGGCCTACAATGAGCAGTTCTTC
few,TRBV14,.,TRBJ1-4,CASSQVGAGGTTNEKLFF,TGTGCCAGCAGCCAAGTCGGGGCTGGGGGGACAACTAATGAAAAACTGTTTTTT
once,TRBV14,.,TRBJ1-6,CASSQDRGVSPLHF,TGTGCCAGCAGCCAAGATAGGGGGGTTTCACCCCTCCACTTT
.,TRBV11-1,.,TRBJ2-1,CASSPLKADNEQFF,TGTGCCAGCAGCCCCTTGAAAGCGGACAATGAGCAGTTCTTC
.,TRBV4-3,.,TRBJ2-4,CASSQSWGVGNIQYF,TGCGCCAGCAGCCAGTCGTGGGGCGTCGGAAACATTCAGTACTTC
.,TRBV30,TRBD2,TRBJ2-1,CAWSKGLAGVAQFF,TGTGCCTGGAGTAAGGGGCTAGCGGGAGTAGCGCAGTTCTTC
.,TRBV30,TRBD1,TRBJ2-6,CAWDRGTSGANVLTF,TGTGCCTGGGACAGGGGCACTTCTGGGGCCAACGTCCTGACTTTC
.,TRBV7-2,.,TRBJ2-7,CASSASVGAYEQYF,TGTGCCAGCAGCGCTAGCGTAGGGGCCTACGAGCAGTACTTC
.,TRBV19,.,TRBJ1-3,CASSIRRPLSGNTIYF,TGTGCCAGTAGTATACGCCGACCTCTTTCGGGAAACACCATATATTTT
.,TRBV28,.,TRBJ2-2,CASSSGEGPNTGELFF,TGTGCCAGCAGTTCCGGTGAGGGGCCGAACACCGGGGAGCTGTTTTTT
few,TRBV2,.,TRBJ1-2,CASSESRRGRGYTF,TGTGCCAGCAGTGAATCCCGACGTGGACGTGGCTACACCTTC
.,TRBV5-1,TRBD2,TRBJ2-7,CASSLYSGIYEQYF,TGCGCCAGCAGCTTGTATAGCGGGATCTACGAGCAGTACTTC
.,TRBV28,.,TRBJ2-2,CASSLYGRGVMTGELFF,TGTGCCAGCAGTTTATACGGCAGGGGGGTTATGACCGGGGAGCTGTTTTTT
.,TRBV7-8,.,TRBJ2-2,CASSRTQPGSGELFF,TGTGCCAGCAGCCGGACCCAGCCGGGGTCCGGGGAGCTGTTTTTT
.,TRBV7-6,TRBD2,TRBJ2-1,CASSLGGTSTEQFF,TGTGCCAGCAGCTTAGGTGGGACTAGTACTGAGCAGTTCTTC
.,TRBV27,.,TRBJ2-7,CASSIGLTYEQYF,TGTGCCAGCAGTATCGGACTAACCTACGAGCAGTACTTC
.,TRBV5-1,TRBD1,TRBJ2-7,CASTWGQGAYEQYF,TGCGCCAGCACCTGGGGACAGGGGGCCTACGAGCAGTACTTC
.,TRBV9,.,TRBJ1-1,CASSVGRRSYTEAFF,TGTGCCAGCAGCGTAGGACGTAGGAGCTACACTGAAGCTTTCTTT
.,TRBV24-1,TRBD2,TRBJ2-3,CATSDLREGNTDTQYF,TGTGCCACCAGTGATTTGAGGGAGGGGAACACAGATACGCAGTATTTT
once,TRBV25-1,.,TRBJ1-2,CASKQGNGYTF,TGTGCCAGTAAACAGGGAAATGGCTACACCTTC
once,TRBV5-6,TRBD1,TRBJ2-7,CASSRTGYEQYF,TGTGCCAGCAGCCGGACAGGATACGAGCAGTACTTC
.,TRBV28,.,TRBJ1-5,CASSVTANQPQHF,TGTGCCAGCAGTGTGACTGCCAATCAGCCCCAGCATTTT